The clone carrying this TCR beta chain was recorded a few times. What it binds is not known. The data stem from a study of beta chain features in type 1 diabetes. For the study at large: The study found patients and healthy donors alike in age, gender and cell yields. Overall study findings and caveats: Moderately but significantly shorter TCRB CDR3s were found in Type 1 diabetes patients in all four CD4+ subsets.

V lost 7 bases, J lost 5 bases, and 18 bases lay in between. This CDR3 spans 13 amino acids. Germline lookup yields CDR1 SQVTM and CDR2 ANQGSEA. The study reverse transcribed the entire isolated RNA, so it sequenced expressed TCRB transcripts. Repertoires were generated with immunoSEQ multiplex PCR, while TCRdb's copy carries only in-frame clones and drops some. Counted here are about 53,000 clones, 63% occurring once; the ten biggest clones make up approximately 0.29%. Sorted cells reached over 95% purity in every population. The genes are TRBV29-1 and TRBJ2-7; no firm D call. The sequence came from a woman younger than 45 with type 1 diabetes. Input material: stem cell memory CD4+ T cells from blood. This CDR3 reads CSAKNQLQHEQYF. CDR3 nucleotide sequence: TGCAGCGCCAAAAACCAACTACAACACGAGCAGTACTTC.